A single sample gave rise to the 30 T cell receptor beta chains below, sequenced in a study of T cell responses to AZD1222 COVID-19 vaccine. The repertoire was sequenced with immunoSEQ multiplex PCR; TCRdb's copy has only in-frame clones and lacks some. The repertoire holds around 150,000 clones, with roughly 88% as singletons. This specimen was peripheral blood, taken 28 days after the second AZD1222 dose. The receptors come from an adult who received the AZD1222 COVID-19 vaccine.

This clone was seen only a few times. The chain carries TRBV18 and TRBJ1-1; possible D gene TRBD1, 6 bases. This CDR3 comprises 14 residues. The V gene's germline CDR1 is KGHSH and CDR2 LQKENI. V dropped 2 bases and J dropped 6 bases, with 13 bases sitting between them. The CDR3 protein is CASSPSGASPEAFF. The CDR3 region has the DNA TGTGCCAGCTCACCATCGGGGGCGAGCCCTGAAGCTTTCTTT. Using reference TRBV18 and TRBJ1-1 for the parts outside the CDR3, the full variable domain is NAGVMQNPRHLVRRRGQEARLRCSPMKGHSHVYWYRQLPEEGLKFMVYLQKENIIDESGMPKERFSAEFPKEGPSILRIQQVVRGDSAAYFCASSPSGASPEAFFGQGTRLTVV.

This chain joins TRBV30 and TRBJ2-1, with no clear D. The CDR3 runs 11 residues. V was shortened by 0 bases and J by 7 bases, with 4 bases between the two germline ends. Germline V gene lookup returns CDR1 GTSNPN and CDR2 SVGIG (reference sequence). CDR3 region: CAWSVRNEQFF. The DNA for the CDR3 is TGTGCCTGGAGTGTACGGAATGAGCAGTTCTTC.

The V gene is TRBV27, the J gene TRBJ1-2, with 7 bases aligning to TRBD1. V lost 0 bases and J lost 5; bases outside the gene matches: 15. Per germline, CDR1 MNHEY and CDR2 SMNVEV (reference sequence). This CDR3 is built from 18 residues. DNA for the CDR3: TGTGCCAGCAGTTTATCGGGGGGGACAGCGGTTGCGGGTTATGGCTACACCTTC. Protein product: CASSLSGGTAVAGYGYTF.

This chain uses TRBV5-4 with TRBJ2-6; 8 bases are a match to TRBD1. The junction had 5 bases not matched to a gene; V was cut back by 5 bases and J by 4 bases. In germline, CDR1 is SGHNT, CDR2 YYREEE (reference sequence). CDR3 length equals 15 residues. CDR3 bases: TGTGCCAGCAGTTGGACAGGGTCAGGGGCCAACGTCCTGACTTTC. Translation: CASSWTGSGANVLTF.

The chain employs TRBV21-1 and TRBJ2-5; the table's D call, TRBD2, has no DNA check behind it. TRBV21-1 is tagged as a pseudogene. CDR3 size: 16 residues. The CDR3 region has the DNA TGTGCCAGCAGCAAATTCCAGCGGGGCGCTCGGGAGACCCAGTACTTC. It specifies CASSKFQRGARETQYF.

The chain couples TRBV30 to TRBJ2-5; either TRBD1 or TRBD2 may supply D (5 bases each). Germline V gene sequence: CDR1 GTSNPN, CDR2 SVGIG (reference sequence). The CDR3 has 14 amino acids. V lost 0 bases to trimming and J lost 4 bases, with 12 bases between them. CDR3 in DNA: TGTGCCTGGAGTGTAGGATCGGGGCTAGAGACCCAGTACTTC. Translating gives CAWSVGSGLETQYF.

This sequence joins TRBV18 and TRBJ2-7; 8 bases align to TRBD1. The CDR3 has 14 amino acids. Losses at the gene ends were 4 bases for V and 3 bases for J; bases not matched to a gene: 5. Germline values: CDR1 KGHSH, CDR2 LQKENI. The CDR3 DNA reads as TGTGCCAGCTCACTGGGTACAGGGGGCTACGAGCAGTACTTC. Its translation is CASSLGTGGYEQYF.

The chain is built from TRBV27 and TRBJ1-3; D unresolved. The V end lost 5 bases, the J end lost 0 bases, and 5 bases lay between the germline ends. The germline gives CDR1 MNHEY, CDR2 SMNVEV (reference sequence). This CDR3 is built from 13 residues. CDR3 nucleotide sequence: TGTGCCAGCAGTCCCCTCTCTGGAAACACCATATATTTT. Translating it yields CASSPLSGNTIYF.

This sequence joins TRBV10-3 and TRBJ1-3, with 7 bases fitting TRBD1. The CDR3 totals 14 residues. V was clipped by 10 bases and J by 4 bases; unmatched bases: 10. Per germline, CDR1 ENHRY and CDR2 SYGVKD. In DNA, the CDR3 is TGTGCCACGGACCTACAGGGGTTAGGAAACACCATATATTTT. Amino acid sequence: CATDLQGLGNTIYF.

V is TRBV11-2 and J is TRBJ1-1; tentative D call: TRBD1 (5 bases). V was shortened by 1 base and J by 6 bases, with 15 bases between the two germline ends. Germline values: CDR1 SGHAT, CDR2 FQNNGV. CDR3 size: 15 residues. The CDR3: CASSLVRQGRAEAFF. The CDR3, as DNA: TGTGCCAGCAGCTTAGTCCGGCAGGGTAGAGCTGAAGCTTTCTTT.

The CDR3 loop reads CATTGTGGYGYTF. DNA of the CDR3: TGTGCCACCACCGGGACAGGGGGCTATGGCTACACCTTC. The rearrangement joins TRBV10-3 to TRBJ1-2, with 11 nucleotides matching TRBD1. The CDR3 length is 13 residues. Germline CDR1 ENHRY, CDR2 SYGVKD. The V gene end was trimmed by 10 bases and the J gene end by 4 bases; junction bases not matched to a gene: 5.

The rearrangement links TRBV29-1 to TRBJ2-3; 8 nucleotides agree with TRBD2. Germline-derived CDR1 and CDR2 are SQVTM and ANQGSEA. The junction had 7 bases not matched to a gene; V was cut back by 2 bases and J by 6 bases. The CDR3 has 14 residues. The CDR3 sequence: CSVERSSGSDTQYF. As DNA, the CDR3 is TGCAGCGTTGAAAGGTCTAGCGGGTCCGATACGCAGTATTTT.

The chain has TRBV6-5 and TRBJ1-1; D gene unclear. The germline V and J ends were trimmed by 6 bases and 2 bases, with 10 bases remaining between them. Germline V gives CDR1 MNHEY, CDR2 SVGAGI. The CDR3 is 13 amino acids. This chain's CDR3 is CASRGSLNTEAFF. CDR3 DNA: TGTGCCAGCAGGGGCAGTCTTAACACTGAAGCTTTCTTT.

The rearrangement links TRBV7-9 to TRBJ1-1; no definite D call. The CDR3 runs 14 residues. Trimming stripped 4 bases from V and 6 bases from J, with 15 bases between. Looked up from germline, CDR1 is SEHNR and CDR2 is FQNEAQ (reference sequence). Here the CDR3 reads CASSSWIRLAEAFF. The CDR3 DNA sequence: TGTGCCAGCAGCTCCTGGATACGGTTGGCTGAAGCTTTCTTT.

The DNA of the CDR3 is TGTGCCAGCAGGAAGGTTACGGACACCGGGGAGCTGTTTTTT. It yields the protein CASRKVTDTGELFF. The gene calls are TRBV11-2 and TRBJ2-2; D gene uncertain. Germline V gene data show CDR1 as SGHAT and CDR2 as FQNNGV. Trimming cost V 6 bases and J 3 bases, with 11 bases left between them. The CDR3 is made up of 14 amino acids.

The chain couples TRBV5-1 to TRBJ2-7; D may be TRBD1 (5 bases). Trimming shortened V by 5 bases and J by 4 bases, and 22 bases separated the two germline ends. CDR1 and CDR2 (germline): SGHRS, YFSETQ. The CDR3 spans 16 residues. This CDR3 is CASSYQGTSRGYEQYF. CDR3 nucleotide sequence: TGCGCCAGCAGTTACCAGGGCACCTCTCGAGGTTACGAGCAGTACTTC.

The chain uses TRBV6-4 and TRBJ2-2; D gene uncertain. CDR1 MRHNA and CDR2 SNTAGT come from the germline V gene. V was trimmed by 3 bases and J by 7 bases, leaving 6 bases between them. The CDR3 loop spans 12 amino acids. The CDR3: CASSEGHGELFF. The CDR3 DNA sequence: TGTGCCAGCAGTGAGGGTCACGGGGAGCTGTTTTTT.

V usage is TRBV7-9 and J usage is TRBJ1-6, with D unresolved. The V end lost 7 bases, the J end lost 7 bases, and 11 bases lay between the germline ends. CDR1 and CDR2 from the germline V gene are SEHNR and FQNEAQ (reference sequence). This CDR3 contains 13 residues. This CDR3 reads CASTQIGNSPLHF. The CDR3 DNA reads TGTGCCAGCACGCAGATCGGGAATTCACCCCTCCACTTT. The full variable domain, completed using reference TRBV7-9 and TRBJ1-6, is DTGVSQNPRHKITKRGQNVTFRCDPISEHNRLYWYRQTLGQGPEFLTYFQNEAQLEKSRLLSDRFSAERPKGSFSTLEIQRTEQGDSAMYLCASTQIGNSPLHFGNGTRLTVT.

The chain carries TRBV30 and TRBJ1-2; maybe TRBD1 (5 bases). V was pared by 8 bases and J by 6 bases, with 16 bases between. Germline V gene sequence: CDR1 GTSNPN, CDR2 SVGIG (reference sequence). CDR3 size: 12 residues. The CDR3 reads CARAMRGNGYTF. As DNA, the CDR3 is TGTGCCCGGGCGATGAGGGGAAATGGCTACACCTTC.

The V and J genes are TRBV6-5 and TRBJ2-2; perhaps TRBD2 as D (6 bases). The V end lost 7 bases, the J end lost 3 bases, and 15 bases lay between the germline ends. The germline V gene encodes CDR1 MNHEY and CDR2 SVGAGI. The length of the CDR3 is 15 residues. The CDR3 sequence is CASKEEGADTGELFF. The CDR3 DNA reads as TGTGCCAGCAAAGAGGAGGGAGCCGACACCGGGGAGCTGTTTTTT.

This chain links TRBV5-4 with TRBJ1-2; D gene uncertain. The CDR3 sequence is 13 residues long. Deletions cut 4 bases from V and 8 bases from J, with 15 bases between. Germline CDR1 SGHNT, CDR2 YYREEE (reference sequence). CDR3 protein: CASSPKDGRGYTF. CDR3 DNA sequence: TGTGCCAGCAGCCCGAAGGACGGGCGCGGCTACACCTTC.

V usage is TRBV10-3 and J usage is TRBJ2-3, with TRBD1 matching 9 bases. The J segment lost 5 bases and the V segment lost 2 bases, leaving 5 bases of the junction unmatched. Looked up from germline, CDR1 is ENHRY and CDR2 is SYGVKD. There are 15 residues in the CDR3. The CDR3 loop is CAISEKPGQGDTQYF. The CDR3, as DNA: TGTGCCATCAGTGAGAAGCCGGGACAGGGAGATACGCAGTATTTT.

The chain employs TRBV6-5 and TRBJ1-1; D possibly corresponds to TRBD1 (5 bases). CDR3 size: 11 residues. CDR1 and CDR2 (germline): MNHEY, SVGAGI. V was trimmed by 2 bases and J by 10 bases, leaving 8 bases between them. DNA of the CDR3: TGTGCCAGCAGTTACGGGCAGGGAGCTTTCTTT. This sequence encodes CASSYGQGAFF.

The J gene is TRBJ1-6, the V gene TRBV28; TRBD1 is a possible D gene (5 bases). V lost 1 base, J lost 7 bases, and 8 bases lay in between. The germline gives CDR1 MDHEN, CDR2 SYDVKM. The CDR3 is 14 residues long. CDR3 loop: CASSLFRVNSPLHF. Written as DNA, the CDR3 is TGTGCCAGCAGTTTATTCAGGGTGAATTCACCCCTCCACTTT.

This chain uses TRBV12-3 or TRBV12-4 with TRBJ2-7, with D perhaps being TRBD1 or TRBD2 (6 bases each). Trimming shortened V by 3 bases and J by 10 bases, and 16 bases separated the two germline ends. The CDR3 length is 13 residues. CDR3 sequence reads: CASSLSGAGFQYF. The CDR3, as DNA: TGTGCCAGCAGTTTGTCGGGGGCAGGATTCCAGTACTTC.

This sequence joins TRBV27 and TRBJ1-2, with 11 bases matching TRBD1. This CDR3 is 15 amino acids long. Losses at the gene ends were 5 bases for V and 7 bases for J; bases not matched to a gene: 9. Germline CDR1 MNHEY, CDR2 SMNVEV (reference sequence). This CDR3 reads CASSRRTGGAVGYTF. CDR3 DNA sequence: TGTGCCAGCAGTCGGCGGACAGGGGGCGCAGTTGGCTACACCTTC.

V and J are TRBV2 and TRBJ1-2; 7 bases fit TRBD1. V lost 3 bases and J lost 3; bases outside the gene matches: 7. From germline, CDR1 is SNHLY and CDR2 FYNNEI. The length of the CDR3 is 15 residues. CDR3 nucleotide sequence: TGTGCCAGCAGTGACGTAAGACAGGGTCACTATGGCTACACCTTC. It translates to CASSDVRQGHYGYTF.

The DNA of the CDR3 is TGCGCCAGCAGCTCCCAGGGTGCTCCTAATTCACCCCTCCACTTT. This gives the protein CASSSQGAPNSPLHF. This rearrangement joins TRBV5-1 to TRBJ1-6; D may be TRBD1 (5 bases). V was cut by 3 bases and J by 6 bases, with 13 bases left in between. The CDR3 contains 15 residues. Germline CDR1 SGHRS, CDR2 YFSETQ.

V and J are TRBV19 and TRBJ1-2; D might be TRBD1 (6 bases). The V and J ends lost 11 bases and 0 bases respectively, with 19 bases between them. CDR3 size: 15 residues. From germline, CDR1 is LNHDA and CDR2 SQIVND (reference sequence). CDR3 coding DNA: TGTGCCGGGTTCAAGGACAGCTCCCCTAACTATGGCTACACCTTC. It codes for CAGFKDSSPNYGYTF.

The chain combines TRBV12-3 or TRBV12-4 with TRBJ1-1, with D perhaps TRBD1 (6 bases). Deletions cut 7 bases from V and 3 bases from J, with 12 bases between. The CDR3 is made up of 13 amino acids. The CDR3 DNA sequence: TGTGCCAGCACCCAATACAGGGACACTGAAGCTTTCTTT. It translates to CASTQYRDTEAFF.